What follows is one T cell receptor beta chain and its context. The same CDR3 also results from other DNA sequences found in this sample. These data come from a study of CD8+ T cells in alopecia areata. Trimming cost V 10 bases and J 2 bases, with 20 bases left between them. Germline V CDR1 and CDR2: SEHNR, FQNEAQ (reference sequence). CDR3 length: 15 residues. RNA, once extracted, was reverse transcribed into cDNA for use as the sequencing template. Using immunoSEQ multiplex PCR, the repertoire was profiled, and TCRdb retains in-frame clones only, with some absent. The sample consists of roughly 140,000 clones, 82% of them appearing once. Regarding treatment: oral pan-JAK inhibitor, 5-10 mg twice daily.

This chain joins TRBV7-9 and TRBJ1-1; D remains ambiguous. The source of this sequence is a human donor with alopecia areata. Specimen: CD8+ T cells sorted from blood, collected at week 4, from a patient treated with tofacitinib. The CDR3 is CATRDRRTQNTEAFF. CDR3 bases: TGTGCCACAAGGGATAGGCGAACTCAAAACACTGAAGCTTTCTTT.